Shown below are 11 T cell receptor beta chains from a single sample sequenced in a study of OX40 agonist ivuxolimab in advanced cancers. Profiling relied on immunoSEQ multiplex PCR, and the TCRdb table lists in-frame clones only, not all of them. This table has more than 45,000 clones, 80% to 90% appearing once. The material sequenced was CD4+ or CD8+ T cells sorted from blood, taken in a trial of the OX40 agonist ivuxolimab. Every receptor here comes from an adult with an advanced solid tumor such as melanoma, head and neck, liver or kidney cancer.

The chain employs TRBV5-4 and TRBJ2-7, with 12 bases aligning to TRBD2. This CDR3 has 16 amino acids. Germline CDR1 SGHNT, CDR2 YYREEE (reference sequence). V lost 4 bases, J lost 4 bases, and 9 bases stayed unmatched. The CDR3 here is CASSRPLLAGGYEQYF. The CDR3 DNA sequence: TGTGCCAGCAGCCGACCCTTACTAGCGGGGGGTTACGAGCAGTACTTC.

The sample holds a few counts of this clone. The V gene is TRBV18, the J gene TRBJ2-5, with TRBD2 matching 13 bases. This CDR3 region has 17 residues. The germline V gene has CDR1 KGHSH and CDR2 LQKENI. With V trimmed by 1 base and J by 5 bases, 7 bases remained unmatched. This CDR3 is CASSPLGGLAGAETQYF. Written as DNA, the CDR3 is TGTGCCAGCTCACCACTCGGAGGACTAGCGGGAGCGGAGACCCAGTACTTC.

J is TRBJ2-7 and V is TRBV11-1; 9 bases agree with TRBD1. Germline V gene lookup returns CDR1 SGHAT and CDR2 FQDESV (reference sequence). This CDR3 comprises 15 residues. After removal of 4 bases from V and 4 bases from J, the junction contained 8 bases not matched to a gene. In DNA, the CDR3 is TGTGCCAGCAGCTCCCCGGGACAGGGATCTTACGAGCAGTACTTC. Its translation is CASSSPGQGSYEQYF.

This clone was found once. The chain couples TRBV2 to TRBJ1-6; D uncertain. There are 15 residues in the CDR3. V shed 6 bases and J shed 0 bases, with 9 bases lying between them. The V gene's germline CDR1 is SNHLY and CDR2 FYNNEI. In DNA form, the CDR3 reads TGTGCCAGCAGCTACATAGCCTCCTATAATTCACCCCTCCACTTT. This translates into CASSYIASYNSPLHF.

V usage is TRBV6-6 and J usage is TRBJ2-2; 10 positions match TRBD2. This CDR3 is 15 amino acids long. Germline V gene data show CDR1 as MNHNY and CDR2 as SVGAGI (reference sequence). The V segment lost 2 bases and the J segment 5 bases; nucleotides outside the gene matches: 2. The CDR3: CASSYRAGGTGELFF. The CDR3 DNA reads TGTGCCAGCAGTTACCGAGCGGGAGGGACCGGGGAGCTGTTTTTT.

This clone was seen more than once but under ten times. The chain links TRBV5-4 to TRBJ2-3, with TRBD2 identical over 7 bases. With V trimmed by 6 bases and J by 1 base, 14 bases remained unmatched. The CDR3 sequence is 17 residues long. The germline V gene encodes CDR1 SGHNT and CDR2 YYREEE (reference sequence). The CDR3 is CASTNLWEGRGTDTQYF. In nucleotides, the CDR3 is TGTGCCAGCACCAACCTTTGGGAGGGCCGGGGCACAGATACGCAGTATTTT.

The chain combines TRBV19 with TRBJ1-2, with D unclear. CDR3 length: 17 amino acids. The V gene lost 3 bases and the J gene lost 0 bases, with 17 bases spanning the gap. Looked up from germline, CDR1 is LNHDA and CDR2 is SQIVND (reference sequence). CDR3: CASSIVARLAPNYGYTF. CDR3 sequence (DNA): TGTGCCAGTAGTATTGTCGCTCGGCTTGCGCCTAACTATGGCTACACCTTC.

The sample holds one count of this clone. This chain links TRBV5-4 with TRBJ2-5, with 9 nucleotides matching TRBD2. V shed 5 bases, J shed 2 bases, and the junction held 4 bases outside the gene matches. The CDR3 consists of 14 residues. Germline V lookup: CDR1 SGHNT, CDR2 YYREEE (reference sequence). The DNA of the CDR3 is TGTGCCAGCAGATTGCGGGGGGGACAAGAGACCCAGTACTTC. Translation: CASRLRGGQETQYF.

The chain links TRBV7-2 to TRBJ2-7; D perhaps matches TRBD2 (6 bases). The CDR3 totals 16 residues. V was pared by 5 bases and J by 5 bases, with 22 bases between. The germline CDR1 and CDR2 sequences are SGHTA and FQGNSA. The CDR3 DNA sequence: TGTGCCAGCAGCCGCGGCAGCGGGTTCGGAGGGAACGAGCAGTACTTC. Its translation: CASSRGSGFGGNEQYF.

The chain links TRBV11-2 to TRBJ1-5, with 9 bases matching TRBD1. V was clipped by 1 base and J by 5 bases; unmatched bases: 3. The germline gives CDR1 SGHAT, CDR2 FQNNGV. The CDR3 runs 15 residues. DNA for the CDR3: TGTGCCAGCAGCTTAGGACAGGGGGACTATCAGCCCCAGCATTTT. It specifies CASSLGQGDYQPQHF.

The V call is TRBV27, the J call TRBJ2-7; tentative D call: TRBD1 (5 bases). The CDR3 consists of 14 residues. V was clipped by 7 bases and J by 3 bases, with 16 bases between them. Germline V gene sequence: CDR1 MNHEY, CDR2 SMNVEV (reference sequence). CDR3 in amino acids: CASKPQGRDYEQYF. CDR3 sequence (DNA): TGTGCCAGCAAGCCTCAGGGCAGGGACTACGAGCAGTACTTC.